This T cell receptor (beta chain) emerged from a study of T cell responses to AZD1222 COVID-19 vaccine. With V trimmed by 4 bases and J by 4 bases, 2 bases remained unmatched. Germline V CDR1 and CDR2: SGHRS, YFSETQ. This CDR3 is 13 amino acids long. Findings and limits, study-wide: Among spike-specific TCRs, nearly half reportedly target unmutated variant regions.

As regards this clone: Its antigen is unknown.

The assay was immunoSEQ multiplex PCR, and TCRdb's table has in-frame clones only and misses some. The sample consists of over 120,000 clones, 90% to 95% of them appearing once. This chain uses TRBV5-1 with TRBJ1-1; TRBD1 aligns across 9 bases. This sequence originates from an adult in good health. The input for sequencing was peripheral blood, taken on day 0 of AZD1222 vaccination. The chain's CDR3 is CASSADRGTEAFF. CDR3 sequence (DNA): TGCGCCAGCAGCGCGGACAGGGGCACTGAAGCTTTCTTT.